This T cell receptor (beta chain) appears in the sequencing data of a study of cytomegalovirus exposure and HLA in healthy donors. Study-level results: Most TCRs appeared rarely, but some public TCRs recurred in many donors.

The primer mix had 60 Vbeta and 13 Jbeta primers. Assay: immunoSEQ multiplex PCR; the TCRdb copy retains only in-frame clones and omits some. The sample shows about 190,000 clones, more than 65% of them seen only once. In regard to this clone: The antigen is undetermined.

The CDR3 extends over 16 amino acids. Per germline, CDR1 LGHNA and CDR2 YSLEER. Trimming left V 1 base short and J 4 bases short, with 14 bases between. The TCR sequence derives from a man aged 50-60 years in good health and CMV-seronegative. The V gene is TRBV4-3, the J gene TRBJ1-3; D is possibly TRBD1 (6 bases). The sequenced sample consisted of PBMCs. The CDR3 bases are TGCGCCAGCAGCCAAGCTTCAGGGGTTCTGGGAAACACCATATATTTT. The encoded protein is CASSQASGVLGNTIYF.